Each of the 32 T cell receptor beta chains below was sequenced from the same sample in a study of identical twins. TCRdb reprocessed the 5' RACE reads via MiXCR and lists one record per CDR3 protein. The sample lists 1.5 million or so distinct CDR3 sequences; less than 35% were seen once. The specimen sequenced was cord blood. Receptor source: a newborn girl in good health.

Regarding this clonotype: Since a much larger clone is just one base distant, this may be a read error. The chain uses TRBV4-2 and TRBJ2-3; 13 bases align to TRBD2. The CDR3 length is 15 residues. CDR1 is LGHNA and CDR2 is YNFKEQ in the germline V gene. As DNA, the CDR3 is TGTGCCAACAGCCTCGGGACTAGCGGGATAGATACGCAGTATTTT. Protein: CANSLGTSGIDTQYF.

This clonotype was seen a handful of times. The rearrangement uses TRBV5-6 and TRBJ2-7; D is possibly TRBD1 (6 bases). Germline assignment: CDR1 SGHDT and CDR2 YYEEEE. V gave up 1 base and J gave up 2 bases, with 10 bases separating them. The CDR3 runs to 14 residues. Here the CDR3 reads CASSLWQGTYEQYF. The CDR3 region has the DNA TGTGCCAGCAGCTTGTGGCAGGGGACCTACGAGCAGTACTTC.

The V gene is TRBV7-2, the J gene TRBJ2-7; 9 bases are shared with TRBD2. The last part of the DNA fits TRBJ2-5 better; the J call may be wrong. CDR1 and CDR2 from the germline V gene are SGHTA and FQGNSA. The CDR3 loop spans 15 amino acids. CDR3 nucleotides: TGTGCCAGCAGCCTCGGACTAGCGAAGCAAGAGACCCAGTACTTC. Its translation: CASSLGLAKQETQYF.

V is TRBV10-3 and J is TRBJ2-3; TRBD2 agrees at 14 bases. CDR1 and CDR2 from the germline V gene are ENHRY and SYGVKD. Trimming removed 4 bases from V and 7 bases from J; junction bases left unmatched: 10. This CDR3 comprises 17 residues. CDR3 DNA sequence: TGTGCCATCAGTGGGCCGACTAGCGGGAGGGCCGGAAATACGCAGTATTTT. This sequence encodes CAISGPTSGRAGNTQYF.

This clonotype was found many times. This chain's CDR3 is CASSLWTGPYEQYF. CDR3 coding DNA: TGTGCCAGCAGCTTGTGGACAGGACCCTACGAGCAGTACTTC. The chain recombines TRBV7-2 with TRBJ2-7, with 7 bases aligning to TRBD1. The CDR3 runs to 14 residues. With V trimmed by 3 bases and J by 2 bases, 4 bases remained unmatched. The germline V gene encodes CDR1 SGHTA and CDR2 FQGNSA.

This clonotype came up a few times. The chain combines TRBV20-1 with TRBJ1-2; TRBD1 aligns across 7 bases. Germline trimming cut 6 bases from V and 7 bases from J; bases unmatched to any gene: 8. Per germline, CDR1 DFQATT and CDR2 SNEGSKA (reference sequence). CDR3 length: 12 amino acids. The CDR3 bases are TGCAGTGCACTCGGACAGGTAGCTGGCTACACCTTC. Protein: CSALGQVAGYTF.

The chain links TRBV28 to TRBJ1-5; TRBD1 is a possible D gene (6 bases). V lost 8 bases and J 6 bases, leaving 14 bases between the germline ends. Per germline, CDR1 MDHEN and CDR2 SYDVKM. CDR3 length equals 13 residues. The CDR3: CASEPTGAQPQHF. CDR3 sequence (DNA): TGTGCCAGCGAACCAACGGGGGCTCAGCCCCAGCATTTT.

The gene calls are TRBV20-1 and TRBJ2-3; D ambiguous. Trimming shortened V by 2 bases and J by 4 bases, and 7 bases separated the two germline ends. Germline CDR1 is DFQATT and CDR2 is SNEGSKA (reference sequence). The CDR3 totals 12 residues. The CDR3 bases are TGCAGTGCTAGATTGACCCCAGATACGCAGTATTTT. Protein: CSARLTPDTQYF.

The genes are TRBV5-5 and TRBJ2-5; D possibly uses TRBD1 or TRBD2 (5 bases each). The CDR3 contains 15 residues. V shed 4 bases and J shed 5 bases, with 18 bases lying between them. CDR1 is SGHKS, CDR2 YYEKEE, per germline (reference sequence). The DNA for the CDR3 is TGTGCCAGCAGCCCGGGGAGTCAGGGTTGGGAGACCCAGTACTTC. Protein product: CASSPGSQGWETQYF.

The genes are TRBV6-1 and TRBJ2-5, with a possible D match to TRBD2 (5 bases). From germline, CDR1 is MNHNS and CDR2 SASEGT. This CDR3 region has 15 residues. V was cut by 1 base and J by 5 bases, with 14 bases left in between. The CDR3: CASSEGALVVETQYF. The CDR3 DNA reads as TGTGCCAGCAGTGAAGGGGCACTAGTCGTGGAGACCCAGTACTTC.

This clonotype was seen only a few times. V gene TRBV28 combines with J gene TRBJ2-3, with D maybe TRBD2 (6 bases). Trimming shortened V by 0 bases and J by 0 bases, and 10 bases separated the two germline ends. The CDR3 runs to 16 residues. CDR1 MDHEN and CDR2 SYDVKM come from the germline V gene. DNA for the CDR3: TGTGCCAGCAGTTTATGGCGGGGCTCTAGCACAGATACGCAGTATTTT. Translating gives CASSLWRGSSTDTQYF.

This clonotype was found many times. The chain combines TRBV29-1 with TRBJ2-3, with TRBD1 matching over 7 bases. Trimming took 4 bases from V and 1 from J; bases not matched to a gene: 5. Looked up from germline, CDR1 is SQVTM and CDR2 is ANQGSEA. The CDR3 is made up of 14 amino acids. The CDR3 DNA follows: TGCAGCGTTGCCCCTGGACAGGGCACAGATACGCAGTATTTT. It codes for CSVAPGQGTDTQYF.

The chain has TRBV2 and TRBJ1-1, with 8 nucleotides matching TRBD1. The CDR3 extends over 15 amino acids. V lost 7 bases, J lost 0 bases, and 7 bases stayed unmatched. From germline, CDR1 is SNHLY and CDR2 FYNNEI. For the CDR3, the DNA is TGTGCCAGCACTGGATGGGACAGGTTGAACACTGAAGCTTTCTTT. As protein: CASTGWDRLNTEAFF.

V and J are TRBV6-1 and TRBJ2-3; D unresolved. Germline V lookup: CDR1 MNHNS, CDR2 SASEGT. This CDR3 spans 13 amino acids. The CDR3 reads CVGSAANTDTQYF. DNA for the CDR3: TGTGTCGGCAGTGCTGCCAACACAGATACGCAGTATTTT.

CDR3 DNA: TGCAGTGCCCCGCTGGAGGGCTACACAGATACGCAGTATTTT. Its protein is CSAPLEGYTDTQYF. The chain has TRBV20-1 and TRBJ2-3; D possibly corresponds to TRBD2 (6 bases). Germline values: CDR1 DFQATT, CDR2 SNEGSKA (reference sequence). There are 14 residues in the CDR3. V gave up 6 bases and J gave up 2 bases, with 15 bases separating them.

This clonotype was seen a few times. The rearrangement uses TRBV12-3 or TRBV12-4 and TRBJ2-1; 14 bases align to TRBD2. TRBJ2-7 matches the DNA end more closely, so the J call is doubtful. The CDR3 runs 20 residues. CDR3 loop: CASSLFGRGLAGADYNEQYF. The CDR3 DNA reads as TGTGCCAGCAGTTTATTTGGGAGGGGACTAGCGGGAGCGGATTACAATGAGCAGTACTTC.

Here the CDR3 reads CASSQRFAGDEQFF. As DNA, the CDR3 is TGCGCCAGCAGCCAGCGTTTTGCGGGAGATGAGCAGTTCTTC. The chain couples TRBV4-1 to TRBJ2-1; 7 bases agree with TRBD2. The V gene's germline CDR1 is MGHRA and CDR2 YSYEKL. The CDR3 covers 14 residues. V lost 3 bases to trimming and J lost 8 bases; unmatched junction nucleotides: 7.

This clonotype was found many times. The chain combines TRBV29-1 with TRBJ2-3; 9 nucleotides line up with TRBD1. The CDR3 runs to 13 residues. With V trimmed by 5 bases and J by 3 bases, 3 bases remained unmatched. The germline V gene has CDR1 SQVTM and CDR2 ANQGSEA. For the CDR3, the DNA is TGCAGCGTTTGGGGACAGGGAACAGATACGCAGTATTTT. Translating gives CSVWGQGTDTQYF.

The chain combines TRBV12-3 or TRBV12-4 with TRBJ1-5; TRBD1 agrees at 10 bases. This CDR3 has 16 residues. Unmatched junction bases numbered 7, after V lost 6 bases and J lost 2 bases. The CDR3 coding sequence is TGTGCCAGCAGGCTGACCGGGACAGGGGGCAATCAGCCCCAGCATTTT. This translates into CASRLTGTGGNQPQHF.

The chain has TRBV24-1 and TRBJ2-5; D uncertain. The DNA end is more similar to TRBJ2-1, so the J call may be wrong. The CDR3 length is 11 residues. CDR1 and CDR2 (germline): KGHDR, SFDVKD. The CDR3 DNA follows: TGTGCCACCGCGGACCAAGAGACCCAGTTCTTC. This gives the protein CATADQETQFF.

In this sample, this clonotype turned up many times. This chain uses TRBV29-1 with TRBJ1-2; D remains unclear. Trimming shortened V by 7 bases and J by 2 bases, and 11 bases separated the two germline ends. Germline loops: CDR1 SQVTM, CDR2 ANQGSEA. This CDR3 contains 12 residues. The CDR3 reads CSGVVWNYGYTF. The DNA for the CDR3 is TGCAGCGGAGTGGTGTGGAACTATGGCTACACCTTC. Supplemented by reference TRBV29-1 and TRBJ1-2, the full variable domain reads SAVISQKPSRDICQRGTSLTIQCQVDSQVTMMFWYRQQPGQSLTLIATANQGSEATYESGFVIDKFPISRPNLTFSTLTVSNMSPEDSSIYLCSGVVWNYGYTFGSGTRLTVV.

The table lists this clonotype with many counts. The CDR3 here is CASSKGVYEQYF. CDR3 DNA sequence: TGTGCCAGCAGCAAGGGGGTTTACGAGCAGTACTTC. The chain joins TRBV5-6 to TRBJ2-7, with a possible D match to TRBD1 (6 bases). The length of the CDR3 is 12 residues. Trimming removed 4 bases at V and 4 bases at J, with 9 bases between. From germline, CDR1 is SGHDT and CDR2 YYEEEE. Variable domain in full (rest from reference TRBV5-6 and TRBJ2-7): DAGVTQSPTHLIKTRGQQVTLRCSPKSGHDTVSWYQQALGQGPQFIFQYYEEEERQRGNFPDRFSGHQFPNYSSELNVNALLLGDSALYLCASSKGVYEQYFGPGTRLTVT.

The chain couples TRBV13 to TRBJ2-7, with 7 nucleotides matching TRBD1. This CDR3 is 14 amino acids long. V was pared by 0 bases and J by 6 bases, with 5 bases of the junction left unmatched. Looked up from germline, CDR1 is PRHDT and CDR2 is FYEKMQ (reference sequence). CDR3 sequence (DNA): TGTGCCAGCAGCTTAGGGACAGGGATGACCGAGCAGTACTTC. Translation: CASSLGTGMTEQYF. Combining the CDR3 with reference TRBV13 and TRBJ2-7 gives the whole variable domain AAGVIQSPRHLIKEKRETATLKCYPIPRHDTVYWYQQGPGQDPQFLISFYEKMQSDKGSIPDRFSAQQFSDYHSELNMSSLELGDSALYFCASSLGTGMTEQYFGPGTRLTVT.

This clonotype has only a few counts. The rearrangement links TRBV4-1 to TRBJ2-1; 10 bases align to TRBD2. There are 16 residues in the CDR3. Trimming cost V 3 bases and J 8 bases; bases outside gene matches: 10. Germline V gene data show CDR1 as MGHRA and CDR2 as YSYEKL. The CDR3 is CASSHVTSGRADEQFF. As DNA, the CDR3 is TGCGCCAGCAGCCATGTGACTAGCGGGCGAGCGGATGAGCAGTTCTTC.

The rearrangement links TRBV7-2 to TRBJ2-4; unclear D gene. The J call may be incorrect, as the DNA end agrees better with TRBJ2-7. There are 16 residues in the CDR3. Germline assignment: CDR1 SGHTA and CDR2 FQGNSA. CDR3 bases: TGTGCCAGCAGCTTAGCGCATTACCAGAATACTTACGAGCAGTACTTC. Translation gives CASSLAHYQNTYEQYF.

On this clonotype itself: A far larger clone is off by one base, so a read error is likely. The gene calls are TRBV12-3 or TRBV12-4 and TRBJ2-5; D gene uncertain. The CDR3 runs 12 residues. Trimming stripped 4 bases from V and 2 bases from J, with 5 bases between. Here the CDR3 reads CASSCGQETQYF. In nucleotides, the CDR3 is TGTGCCAGCAGTTGTGGACAAGAGACCCAGTACTTC.

The rearrangement links TRBV28 to TRBJ2-5; TRBD2 is a possible D gene (5 bases). TRBJ2-7 explains the end of the DNA better; the J call may be wrong. Germline V CDR1 and CDR2: MDHEN, SYDVKM. The CDR3 length is 14 residues. CDR3 protein: CASSFISGNGEQYF. The CDR3 DNA reads as TGTGCCAGCAGTTTTATTTCGGGGAATGGCGAGCAGTACTTC.

This chain uses TRBV7-2 with TRBJ2-1; D may be TRBD2 (5 bases). CDR3 length: 15 residues. With 6 bases removed from V and 0 bases from J, the gap between germline ends came to 12 bases. Germline loops: CDR1 SGHTA, CDR2 FQGNSA. The CDR3: CASRRALSSYNEQFF. DNA of the CDR3: TGTGCCAGCAGGCGGGCGCTGAGCTCCTACAATGAGCAGTTCTTC.

There are many counts of this clonotype. The chain uses TRBV5-1 and TRBJ2-3; D is unclear. Germline V CDR1 and CDR2: SGHRS, YFSETQ. This CDR3 has 13 amino acids. The V end lost 4 bases, the J end lost 2 bases, and 8 bases lay between the germline ends. For the CDR3, the DNA is TGCGCCAGCAGCCTCTACACCACAGATACGCAGTATTTT. Translation: CASSLYTTDTQYF.

J is TRBJ2-1 and V is TRBV20-1; D possibly corresponds to TRBD2 (6 bases). The V end was cut by 4 bases, the J end by 12 bases, with 22 bases between. In germline, CDR1 is DFQATT, CDR2 SNEGSKA (reference sequence). CDR3 length: 14 amino acids. The CDR3 nucleotides are TGCAGTGCTATGTTGGGACCCCGAGTGGGGGGGCAGTTCTTC. It encodes CSAMLGPRVGGQFF.

This chain connects TRBV4-1 to TRBJ1-1, with no clear D. This CDR3 is built from 15 residues. V lost 2 bases to trimming and J lost 1 base, with 11 bases between them. Germline-derived CDR1 and CDR2 are MGHRA and YSYEKL. The CDR3 loop is CASSQLPWGNTEAFF. DNA for the CDR3: TGCGCCAGCAGCCAACTCCCCTGGGGGAACACTGAAGCTTTCTTT.

This clonotype was counted only a few times. This chain uses TRBV28 with TRBJ2-7; TRBD2 matches 10 bases. The CDR3 extends over 17 amino acids. Germline V gene data show CDR1 as MDHEN and CDR2 as SYDVKM. Losses at the gene ends were 5 bases for V and 4 bases for J; bases not matched to a gene: 14. In DNA, the CDR3 is TGTGCCAGCAGTCTAAGCGGGAGGGCCCAATCGAGGTACGAGCAGTACTTC. Protein product: CASSLSGRAQSRYEQYF.